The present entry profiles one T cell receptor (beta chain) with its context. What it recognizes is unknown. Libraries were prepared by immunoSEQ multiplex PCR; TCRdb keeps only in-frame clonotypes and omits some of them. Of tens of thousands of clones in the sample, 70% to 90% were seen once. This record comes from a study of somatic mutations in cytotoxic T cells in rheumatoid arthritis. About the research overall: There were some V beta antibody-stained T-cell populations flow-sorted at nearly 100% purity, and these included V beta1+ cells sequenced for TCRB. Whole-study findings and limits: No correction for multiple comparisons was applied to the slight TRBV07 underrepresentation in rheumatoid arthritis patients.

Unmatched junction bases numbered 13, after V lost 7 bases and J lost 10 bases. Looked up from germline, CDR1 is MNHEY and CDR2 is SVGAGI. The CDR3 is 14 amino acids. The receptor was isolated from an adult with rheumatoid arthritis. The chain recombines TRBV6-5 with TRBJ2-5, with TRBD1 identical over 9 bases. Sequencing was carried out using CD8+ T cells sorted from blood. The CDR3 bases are TGTGCCAGCAACCCCGGGACAGGGATAGCTGACCAGTACTTC. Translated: CASNPGTGIADQYF.